Following are 17 T cell receptor beta chains from one sample sequenced in a study of shared clonotypes between healthy human individuals. Data came from immunoSEQ multiplex PCR; TCRdb stores just in-frame clones and leaves some out. The sample lists over 1.4 million clones, roughly 96% occurring once. The sample consisted of naive CD4+ T cells sorted from blood. The sample's subset: CD45RA+ positively selected. All receptors come from a man under 40 in good health.

For this clone: Different DNA sequences within this sample yield the same CDR3. The V and J genes are TRBV7-9 and TRBJ2-1; 12 bases match TRBD2. The CDR3 is 15 amino acids. Trimming at V came to 5 bases and at J to 7 bases, leaving 6 bases not matched to a gene. Germline lookup yields CDR1 SEHNR and CDR2 FQNEAQ (reference sequence). The CDR3 DNA sequence: TGTGCCAGCAGCCTAACTAGCGGGAGGAGGAATGAGCAGTTCTTC. Encoded protein: CASSLTSGRRNEQFF.

This clone has a single count. The genes are TRBV5-8 and TRBJ1-5; the D is unclear. V was pared by 2 bases and J by 2 bases, with 11 bases between. Germline V gene sequence: CDR1 SGHTS, CDR2 YDEGEE. The length of the CDR3 is 15 residues. The CDR3 region is CASSFGGRGNQPQHF. The DNA for the CDR3 is TGTGCCAGCAGCTTTGGCGGTAGGGGCAATCAGCCCCAGCATTTT.

The rearrangement links TRBV28 to TRBJ1-2; no definite D call. Trimming shortened V by 5 bases and J by 7 bases, and 11 bases separated the two germline ends. There are 12 residues in the CDR3. CDR1 is MDHEN, CDR2 SYDVKM, per germline. For the CDR3, the DNA is TGTGCCAGCAGTGTAAGGACTATTGGCTACACCTTC. Translated: CASSVRTIGYTF.

The chain couples TRBV6-6 to TRBJ2-1, with D perhaps matching TRBD1 or TRBD2 (5 bases each). This CDR3 region has 12 residues. Germline assignment: CDR1 MNHNY and CDR2 SVGAGI (reference sequence). Trimming left V 5 bases short and J 8 bases short, with 10 bases between. The CDR3 sequence: CASSLQDYEQFF. The CDR3 DNA reads as TGTGCCAGCAGTCTACAGGACTATGAGCAGTTCTTC.

The rearrangement links TRBV30 to TRBJ2-7; D not resolved. The CDR3 has 12 amino acids. Germline CDR1 and CDR2: GTSNPN and SVGIG (reference sequence). Trimming stripped 1 base from V and 5 bases from J, with 9 bases between. DNA of the CDR3: TGTGCCTGGAGTGGTGGCGTCAACGAGCAGTACTTC. Its translation is CAWSGGVNEQYF.

This clone was seen a single time. The chain employs TRBV5-8 and TRBJ2-3; 9 bases line up with TRBD1. Germline trimming cut 4 bases from V and 2 bases from J; bases unmatched to any gene: 5. Germline CDR1 SGHTS, CDR2 YDEGEE. The CDR3 covers 15 residues. DNA of the CDR3: TGTGCCAGCAGCCCCCGGGACAGGGTCACAGATACGCAGTATTTT. Translation: CASSPRDRVTDTQYF.

V and J are TRBV7-9 and TRBJ2-5; D is ambiguous. CDR3 length equals 13 residues. Trimming pared 5 bases from V and 1 base from J, leaving 8 bases between. Germline lookup yields CDR1 SEHNR and CDR2 FQNEAQ (reference sequence). The CDR3 loop is CASSPTTQETQYF. The CDR3 region has the DNA TGTGCCAGCAGCCCGACGACCCAAGAGACCCAGTACTTC.

J is TRBJ1-1 and V is TRBV6-5, with D maybe TRBD1 (6 bases). This CDR3 comprises 15 residues. Germline CDR1 is MNHEY and CDR2 is SVGAGI. The V end lost 5 bases, the J end lost 6 bases, and 19 bases lay between the germline ends. Here the CDR3 reads CASSRVQGLSAEAFF. In DNA form, the CDR3 reads TGTGCCAGCAGTCGCGTGCAGGGGCTGTCCGCTGAAGCTTTCTTT.

V is TRBV5-5 and J is TRBJ2-3; D uncertain. The CDR3 extends over 13 amino acids. Trimming removed 2 bases from V and 2 bases from J, with 6 bases in between. In germline, CDR1 is SGHKS, CDR2 YYEKEE (reference sequence). The CDR3: CASSFTTTDTQYF. The CDR3 region has the DNA TGTGCCAGCAGCTTTACTACCACAGATACGCAGTATTTT.

This rearrangement joins TRBV7-9 to TRBJ2-1, with unresolved D. Trimming removed 2 bases at V and 6 bases at J, with 5 bases between. The CDR3 contains 12 residues. Germline CDR1 SEHNR, CDR2 FQNEAQ (reference sequence). The CDR3 nucleotides read TGTGCCAGCAGCTTACTGCTCAATGAGCAGTTCTTC. Protein: CASSLLLNEQFF.

The V gene is TRBV11-2, the J gene TRBJ1-1; possibly TRBD1 for D (5 bases). CDR3 length equals 14 residues. Per the germline V gene, CDR1 is SGHAT and CDR2 is FQNNGV. Deletions cut 6 bases from V and 5 bases from J, with 16 bases between. Written as DNA, the CDR3 is TGTGCCAGCAGTCCGCAGGGTGAAGTTACTGAAGCTTTCTTT. Residues: CASSPQGEVTEAFF.

The V call is TRBV7-2, the J call TRBJ2-2, with D uncertain. The CDR3 loop spans 11 amino acids. V lost 0 bases and J 11 bases, leaving 4 bases between the germline ends. Germline V gives CDR1 SGHTA, CDR2 FQGNSA. CDR3 coding DNA: TGTGCCAGCAGCTTAGCGGTAGAGCTGTTTTTT. Translated, it gives CASSLAVELFF.

The rearrangement uses TRBV30 and TRBJ2-2; D perhaps matches TRBD1 (6 bases). The CDR3 totals 12 residues. Deletions cut 5 bases from V and 6 bases from J, with 10 bases between. Looked up from germline, CDR1 is GTSNPN and CDR2 is SVGIG (reference sequence). In DNA form, the CDR3 reads TGTGCCTGGCACAGGGTCTCCGGGGAGCTGTTTTTT. Its translation is CAWHRVSGELFF.

The chain has TRBV28 and TRBJ2-7; 9 nucleotides line up with TRBD1. This CDR3 contains 16 residues. The V and J ends lost 5 bases and 2 bases, in that order; junction bases with no gene match: 10. In germline, CDR1 is MDHEN, CDR2 SYDVKM. The CDR3 spells CASSPTGQGSTYEQYF. The CDR3 DNA reads as TGTGCCAGCAGTCCCACCGGACAGGGGTCGACCTACGAGCAGTACTTC.

The V call is TRBV11-2, the J call TRBJ2-7; 7 nucleotides agree with TRBD1. V shed 5 bases, J shed 0 bases, and the junction held 16 bases outside the gene matches. The CDR3 has 18 residues. The germline V gene encodes CDR1 SGHAT and CDR2 FQNNGV. Written as DNA, the CDR3 is TGTGCCAGCAGCCGCCCTGGTCGTCGCTACAGGGGCTCCTACGAGCAGTACTTC. Translated, it gives CASSRPGRRYRGSYEQYF.

The V call is TRBV19, the J call TRBJ2-5, with 7 bases fitting TRBD1. Germline-derived CDR1 and CDR2 are LNHDA and SQIVND (reference sequence). The CDR3 spans 14 residues. The junction had 9 bases not matched to a gene; V was cut back by 6 bases and J by 5 bases. CDR3 protein: CASRATGRGETQYF. The DNA for the CDR3 is TGTGCCAGTAGAGCGACAGGGCGAGGGGAGACCCAGTACTTC. The whole variable domain, filled in from reference TRBV19 and TRBJ2-5, reads DGGITQSPKYLFRKEGQNVTLSCEQNLNHDAMYWYRQDPGQGLRLIYYSQIVNDFQKGDIAEGYSVSREKKESFPLTVTSAQKNPTAFYLCASRATGRGETQYFGPGTRLLVL.

The rearrangement links TRBV18 to TRBJ2-3; no firm D call. Looked up from germline, CDR1 is KGHSH and CDR2 is LQKENI. This CDR3 region has 17 residues. Trimming took off 1 base at V and 0 bases at J, with 14 bases between the two ends. CDR3 residues: CASSPLPRPSSTDTQYF. The CDR3 nucleotides read TGTGCCAGCTCACCACTTCCGCGGCCCTCTAGCACAGATACGCAGTATTTT.